Listed below are T cell receptor beta chains from one sample, sequenced in a study of control samples from healthy donors and cancer patients. Generated by immunoSEQ multiplex PCR, the TCRdb table keeps only in-frame clones and is missing some. The sample carries about 270,000 clones, 82% recorded once. What was sequenced was PBMCs. These receptors were collected from a woman aged 60-75 years with lung cancer. Each CDR3 is given with its conserved first and last residue.

j_gene,v_gene,CDR3aa
TRBJ1-3,TRBV27,CASSPQGSGNTIYF
TRBJ2-2,TRBV5-1,CASSRGQGNTGELFF
TRBJ1-5,TRBV4-1,CASSQEYVGLGEPQHF
TRBJ2-5,TRBV6-5,CASSPGAEETQYF
TRBJ2-1,TRBV12-3/TRBV12-4,CASSLVAGNEQFF
TRBJ1-1,TRBV12-3/TRBV12-4,CASSPQASGLFF
TRBJ1-4,TRBV3-1/TRBV3-2,CASSRGEAGANEKLFF
TRBJ2-1,TRBV6-1,CASSEITHNEQFF
TRBJ1-2,TRBV3-1/TRBV3-2,CASTQAGGGGYTF
TRBJ2-2,TRBV5-8,CASAGDGGELFF
TRBJ2-3,TRBV7-2,CASSLGGGAWSDTQYF
TRBJ2-2,TRBV18,CASSESNTGELFF
TRBJ2-2,TRBV18,CASSRQGPNTGELFF
TRBJ1-5,TRBV25-1,CASSRRQDSNQPQHF
TRBJ1-3,TRBV5-1,CASSLRSRDGNTIYF
TRBJ2-2,TRBV5-1,CASSLASQANTGELFF
TRBJ1-5,TRBV4-1,CASSRDSGGNQPQHF
TRBJ2-2,TRBV10-3,CAISERLAGNTGELFF
TRBJ1-1,TRBV5-5,CASSLPGRTEAFF
TRBJ1-2,TRBV27,CASSLRDGYTF
TRBJ1-2,TRBV5-4,CASSPGGAGQGNGYTF
TRBJ1-3,TRBV14,CASSQTIRDRRNTIYF
TRBJ2-7,TRBV5-5,CASSLAPQRTYEQYF
TRBJ1-3,TRBV10-3,CAISDFQNSGNTIYF
TRBJ2-5,TRBV18,CASSPRAAGQETQYF
TRBJ1-1,TRBV18,CASSRGRNTEAFF
TRBJ1-3,TRBV7-2,CASSLNGRNTIYF
TRBJ1-5,TRBV19,CASSILRSNQPQHF
TRBJ1-6,TRBV28,CASSLSAPGQHIRNSPLHF
TRBJ1-5,TRBV7-3,CASSPSGGSNQPQHF
TRBJ1-5,TRBV10-2,CASSVSSGLGQPQHF
TRBJ2-3,TRBV3-1/TRBV3-2,CASSPGSRGLSYTQYF
TRBJ1-2,TRBV2,CASSPQESNYGYTF
TRBJ2-7,TRBV2,CASSELGGEAWQYF
TRBJ2-1,TRBV10-2,CATSLSGDGDEQFF
TRBJ2-7,TRBV2,CASKEGLGAYEQYF
TRBJ1-3,TRBV6-6,CASSTGPGTGNTIYF
TRBJ1-1,TRBV7-2,CASSLVGRSTEAFF
TRBJ1-5,TRBV5-1,CASSLSPGQGQPQHF
TRBJ1-4,TRBV28,CASRGGGEGEKLFF
TRBJ1-2,TRBV5-1,CASSLALAGANGYTF
TRBJ1-5,TRBV6-5,CASILGRDQPQHF
TRBJ2-1,TRBV5-1,CASSLVASGYNEQFF
TRBJ2-5,TRBV5-6,CASSSSRGGETQYF
TRBJ1-1,TRBV6-5,CASRPNRVNTEAFF
TRBJ1-1,TRBV5-5,CASSLVGWTEAFF
TRBJ1-2,TRBV12-3/TRBV12-4,CASSRELYGYTF
TRBJ2-1,TRBV18,CASSPLEGAGQFF
TRBJ2-1,TRBV5-1,CASRMTPSSYNEQFF
TRBJ2-2,TRBV5-8,CASAAGIYTGELFF
TRBJ2-3,TRBV2,CASSDEGTQYF
TRBJ2-7,TRBV5-1,CASFKGTGNTAYEQYF
TRBJ2-7,TRBV6-5,CASGVGQGSGEQYF
TRBJ1-5,TRBV18,CASSPTGAGSNQPQHF
TRBJ1-1,TRBV27,CASSLSRDTEAFF